The 9 T cell receptor beta chains in this list originate from one sample, sequenced in a study of T cells in tuberculosis. Assay used: immunoSEQ multiplex PCR; TCRdb lists only in-frame clones, some missing. Of around 26,000 clones in the sample, about 95% were seen once. Sequenced input: PBMCs. These receptors all stem from a donor aged 5-35 years with latent tuberculosis or without tuberculosis infection.

The V gene is TRBV4-1, the J gene TRBJ1-1; D possibly corresponds to TRBD1 (5 bases). This CDR3 has 12 amino acids. V was trimmed by 4 bases and J by 11 bases, leaving 14 bases between them. CDR1 is MGHRA and CDR2 is YSYEKL in the germline V gene. CDR3 sequence (DNA): TGCGCCAGCAGCCTGGAAGGGGCGGGGGCTTTCTTT. Translating it yields CASSLEGAGAFF.

The rearrangement joins TRBV5-8 to TRBJ1-2; 7 positions match TRBD1. Trimming cost V 7 bases and J 3 bases; bases outside gene matches: 9. Germline V CDR1 and CDR2: SGHTS, YDEGEE. CDR3 length: 14 amino acids. Here the CDR3 DNA reads TGTGCCAGCCGCCGGATCAGGGGGGACTATGGCTACACCTTC. The encoded protein is CASRRIRGDYGYTF. The variable domain in full, completed from reference TRBV5-8 and TRBJ1-2, reads EAGVTQSPTHLIKTRGQQATLRCSPISGHTSVYWYQQALGLGLQFLLWYDEGEERNRGNFPPRFSGRQFPNYSSELNVNALELEDSALYLCASRRIRGDYGYTFGSGTRLTVV.

The chain uses TRBV11-2 and TRBJ2-5; 8 bases map to TRBD1. From germline, CDR1 is SGHAT and CDR2 FQNNGV. This CDR3 is built from 14 residues. The J segment lost 5 bases and the V segment lost 1 base, leaving 3 bases of the junction unmatched. The CDR3 DNA reads TGTGCCAGCAGCTTAGGCAGGGGGCGTGAGACCCAGTACTTC. It codes for CASSLGRGRETQYF.

The chain links TRBV6-4 to TRBJ2-3; 10 bases map to TRBD2. V shed 6 bases and J 3 bases; nucleotides not matched to a gene: 3. Germline values: CDR1 MRHNA, CDR2 SNTAGT. This CDR3 is 14 amino acids long. The CDR3 coding sequence is TGTGCCAGCAGAGCGGGGGGGCCAACAGATACGCAGTATTTT. This encodes CASRAGGPTDTQYF.

The chain is built from TRBV27 and TRBJ2-4; TRBD1 aligns across 8 bases. Trimming at V came to 1 base and at J to 8 bases, leaving 4 bases not matched to a gene. Germline loops: CDR1 MNHEY, CDR2 SMNVEV (reference sequence). The CDR3 loop spans 14 amino acids. This CDR3 is CASSLWQGADIQYF. CDR3 coding DNA: TGTGCCAGCAGTTTATGGCAGGGGGCGGACATTCAGTACTTC.

The chain combines TRBV30 with TRBJ2-6, with a weak D call TRBD1 (5 bases). Trimming shortened V by 2 bases and J by 0 bases, and 17 bases separated the two germline ends. The CDR3 has 18 residues. Germline V gives CDR1 GTSNPN, CDR2 SVGIG (reference sequence). CDR3 in DNA: TGTGCCTGGAGTCCCTCCAGGGCATTCTACTCTGGGGCCAACGTCCTGACTTTC. Amino acid sequence: CAWSPSRAFYSGANVLTF.

The gene calls are TRBV18 and TRBJ1-1; unclear D gene. Trimming shortened V by 2 bases and J by 5 bases, and 15 bases separated the two germline ends. The CDR3 consists of 15 residues. From germline, CDR1 is KGHSH and CDR2 LQKENI. The CDR3 spells CASSPREAPRTEAFF. The CDR3 DNA sequence: TGTGCCAGCTCACCAAGGGAGGCGCCGAGAACTGAAGCTTTCTTT.

J is TRBJ1-1 and V is TRBV28; possibly TRBD1 for D (5 bases). The CDR3 contains 14 residues. V dropped 4 bases and J dropped 4 bases, with 13 bases sitting between them. Germline values: CDR1 MDHEN, CDR2 SYDVKM. In DNA form, the CDR3 reads TGTGCCAGCAGTTATAGGGGAATGAGCACTGAAGCTTTCTTT. It specifies CASSYRGMSTEAFF.

This clone is categorized as medium-sized. The genes are TRBV6-1 and TRBJ2-7; the D gene is possibly TRBD1 (7 bases). The V gene lost 3 bases and the J gene lost 4 bases, with 16 bases spanning the gap. This CDR3 has 15 residues. CDR1 is MNHNS, CDR2 SASEGT, per germline. The CDR3 DNA reads TGTGCCAGCAGTGAGTCGGCGGGACAGCCGTACGAGCAGTACTTC. It translates to CASSESAGQPYEQYF.